The source of this T cell receptor beta chain is a study of CD8 T cells in ankylosing spondylitis. Study-level points and caveats: It appeared that ankylosing spondylitis blood was characterized by a TCR beta motif of fewer than ten highly homologous variants. Enrichment of disease-linked clones was reportedly significant in matched ankylosing spondylitis synovial fluid. Clones linked to disease, bearing a CD8+ phenotype, were relatively rare in peripheral blood.

A quantitative 5'-RACE method, one with molecular barcodes, was used to make TCR beta libraries. One entry per CDR3 protein, called by TCRdb with MiXCR from the 5' RACE reads. The data contain about 300,000 distinct CDR3 sequences, about a fifth of them seen just once; the ten biggest clones take up approximately 3.7%. There are 15 residues in the CDR3. V was cut by 2 bases and J by 7 bases, with 12 bases left in between. This clonotype was found a few times. Antigen unknown. Sequencing was carried out using blood, either unsorted or a sorted T cell fraction (not recorded which). This chain connects TRBV12-3 or TRBV12-4 to TRBJ1-6, with TRBD1 as a possible D gene (6 bases). The TCR sequence derives from a female donor with ankylosing spondylitis or in good health (not recorded which). The CDR3 DNA reads as TGTGCCAGCAGTTTAAAGGGGGATCCCAATTCACCCCTCCACTTT. This codes for CASSLKGDPNSPLHF.